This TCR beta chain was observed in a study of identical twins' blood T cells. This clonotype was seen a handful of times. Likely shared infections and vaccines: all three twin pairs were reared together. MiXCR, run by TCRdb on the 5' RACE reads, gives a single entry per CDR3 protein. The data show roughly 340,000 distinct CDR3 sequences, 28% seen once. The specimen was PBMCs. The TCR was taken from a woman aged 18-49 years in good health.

For the CDR3, the DNA is TGTGCCAGTAGTTTCGGGACCTTGAACACTGAAGCTTTCTTT. It translates to CASSFGTLNTEAFF. This rearrangement joins TRBV19 to TRBJ1-1; TRBD1 is a possible D gene (5 bases). V was trimmed by 5 bases and J by 0 bases, leaving 10 bases between them. This CDR3 contains 14 residues. Germline CDR1 reads LNHDA; CDR2 reads SQIVND (reference sequence).